The 15 T cell receptor beta chains presented below share a single source sample, sequenced in a study of cytomegalovirus exposure and HLA in healthy donors (TCRdb year 2017). Library preparation was by the immunoSEQ multiplex PCR assay. The multiplex PCR relied on a mix of 60 forward primers for TCR Vbeta segments and 13 reverse primers for TCR Jbeta segments. The immuneACCESS repertoire file appears here via TCRdb, limited to in-frame rearrangements. These files lack a portion of the clones; in checked studies, under half of the deficit traces to unresolved V genes, and the cause of the others is not known. Across this sample there are over 150,000 clones, with roughly 80% seen only once. The ten largest clones take up about 2.2% of the sample. Sequenced input: PBMCs. The origin of the receptors is a male donor in good health and CMV-seronegative.

V and J are TRBV5-4 and TRBJ2-3; 9 nucleotides agree with TRBD2. Germline CDR1 is SGHNT and CDR2 is YYREEE (reference sequence). V shed 2 bases, J shed 3 bases, and the junction held 1 base outside the gene matches. This CDR3 spans 14 amino acids. The CDR3 here is CASSFSGGTDTQYF. The DNA of the CDR3 is TGTGCCAGCAGCTTCAGCGGGGGGACAGATACGCAGTATTTT. The full variable domain, with the rest looked up from reference TRBV5-4 and TRBJ2-3, is ETGVTQSPTHLIKTRGQQVTLRCSSQSGHNTVSWYQQALGQGPQFIFQYYREEENGRGNFPPRFSGLQFPNYSSELNVNALELDDSALYLCASSFSGGTDTQYFGPGTRLTVL.

This chain joins TRBV11-2 and TRBJ2-1; D might be TRBD2 (7 bases). CDR3 length: 15 residues. The ends were cut back, 7 bases at V and 7 bases at J, with 20 bases in the middle. Germline V gene lookup returns CDR1 SGHAT and CDR2 FQNNGV. In DNA, the CDR3 is TGTGCCAGCATCCAAGGGGGGGGGCTCGGGAATGAGCAGTTCTTC. It yields the protein CASIQGGGLGNEQFF.

The rearrangement uses TRBV13 and TRBJ1-2; weak D call: TRBD1 (5 bases). The germline CDR1 and CDR2 sequences are PRHDT and FYEKMQ (reference sequence). The CDR3 totals 13 residues. V lost 5 bases and J lost 4, with 11 bases in between. The CDR3 coding sequence is TGTGCCAGCAGCCCCGGGGGGGGCTATGGCTACACCTTC. It encodes CASSPGGGYGYTF.

The gene calls are TRBV5-1 and TRBJ1-2; TRBD1 is a possible D gene (5 bases). The CDR3 runs 14 residues. Deletions cut 0 bases from V and 6 bases from J, with 12 bases between. The germline V gene has CDR1 SGHRS and CDR2 YFSETQ. CDR3 protein: CASSLVGGSHGYTF. The CDR3 region has the DNA TGCGCCAGCAGCTTGGTGGGGGGGTCCCATGGCTACACCTTC.

This clone was seen a few times. The chain joins TRBV6-6 to TRBJ1-4; TRBD1 might be the D (5 bases). The CDR3 is made up of 14 amino acids. Germline V gives CDR1 MNHNY, CDR2 SVGAGI (reference sequence). Trimming cost V 4 bases and J 4 bases, with 10 bases left between them. CDR3 nucleotide sequence: TGTGCCAGCAGTTCACTAAGGGGTAATGAAAAACTGTTTTTT. Translated, it gives CASSSLRGNEKLFF.

This clone was seen more than once but under ten times. The chain combines TRBV6-6 with TRBJ2-7; 9 positions agree with TRBD1. Germline-derived CDR1 and CDR2 are MNHNY and SVGAGI (reference sequence). After removal of 4 bases from V and 4 bases from J, the junction contained 5 bases not matched to a gene. There are 14 residues in the CDR3. CDR3 nucleotides: TGTGCCAGCAGTTCATCGACAGGGGGATACGAGCAGTACTTC. This encodes CASSSSTGGYEQYF.

The chain links TRBV30 to TRBJ1-1; possibly TRBD1 for D (5 bases). V shed 6 bases and J shed 5 bases, with 10 bases lying between them. The CDR3 sequence is 11 residues long. Germline V lookup: CDR1 GTSNPN, CDR2 SVGIG (reference sequence). The CDR3 region has the DNA TGTGCCTGCGAACGACAGACTGAAGCTTTCTTT. It yields the protein CACERQTEAFF.

The CDR3 bases are TGCGCCAGCAGTGGGGGGAATCGGGACCAAGAGACCCAGTACTTC. Amino acids: CASSGGNRDQETQYF. This chain uses TRBV5-1 with TRBJ2-5; D might be TRBD2 (6 bases). Germline CDR1 reads SGHRS; CDR2 reads YFSETQ. The CDR3 totals 15 residues. The ends were cut back, 5 bases at V and 0 bases at J, with 14 bases in the middle.

This chain connects TRBV11-2 to TRBJ2-7; tentatively, D is TRBD2 (6 bases). Germline loops: CDR1 SGHAT, CDR2 FQNNGV. This CDR3 has 14 residues. Trimming took 9 bases from V and 3 from J, leaving 18 bases between them. The CDR3 region is CARPGALPVYEQYF. CDR3 DNA: TGTGCCAGACCGGGAGCCCTACCGGTCTACGAGCAGTACTTC.

The genes are TRBV11-2 and TRBJ1-1, with D possibly TRBD1 on 5 matching bases. The V end lost 1 base, the J end lost 4 bases, and 10 bases lay between the germline ends. This CDR3 has 14 residues. CDR1 and CDR2 from the germline V gene are SGHAT and FQNNGV. Written as DNA, the CDR3 is TGTGCCAGCAGCTTAGGCAGGGTGGCCACTGAAGCTTTCTTT. The encoded protein is CASSLGRVATEAFF.

The chain employs TRBV5-1 and TRBJ1-2; 12 positions agree with TRBD1. After removal of 1 base from V and 6 bases from J, the junction contained 4 bases not matched to a gene. Per germline, CDR1 SGHRS and CDR2 YFSETQ. The length of the CDR3 is 15 residues. The CDR3 sequence: CASSLSGQGANGYTF. The DNA of the CDR3 is TGCGCCAGCAGCTTGTCGGGACAGGGGGCAAATGGCTACACCTTC. Full variable domain (missing parts from reference TRBV5-1 and TRBJ1-2): KAGVTQTPRYLIKTRGQQVTLSCSPISGHRSVSWYQQTPGQGLQFLFEYFSETQRNKGNFPGRFSGRQFSNSRSEMNVSTLELGDSALYLCASSLSGQGANGYTFGSGTRLTVV.

The genes are TRBV25-1 and TRBJ1-4, with D possibly matching TRBD1 (5 bases). Trimming took off 2 bases at V and 8 bases at J, with 9 bases between the two ends. Per germline, CDR1 MGHDK and CDR2 SYGVNS. The CDR3 length is 13 residues. CDR3: CASSEPGREKLFF. DNA for the CDR3: TGTGCCAGCAGTGAACCAGGGCGGGAAAAACTGTTTTTT.

The J gene is TRBJ1-4, the V gene TRBV27, with TRBD1 matching over 7 bases. CDR1 is MNHEY, CDR2 SMNVEV, per germline (reference sequence). V trimming: 5 bases; J trimming: 6 bases; junction bases outside the gene matches: 9. The CDR3 has 15 residues. As DNA, the CDR3 is TGTGCCAGCAGTCAGACAGGGATAACATATGAAAAACTGTTTTTT. Amino acids: CASSQTGITYEKLFF.

The rearrangement links TRBV7-8 to TRBJ1-4, with 10 nucleotides matching TRBD1. This CDR3 has 21 amino acids. Losses at the gene ends were 0 bases for V and 3 bases for J; bases not matched to a gene: 16. The germline CDR1 and CDR2 sequences are SGHVS and FQNEAQ. The CDR3 region is CASSLALAVRTGGLANEKLFF. Written as DNA, the CDR3 is TGTGCCAGCAGCTTAGCGCTAGCGGTTAGGACAGGGGGTTTGGCTAATGAAAAACTGTTTTTT. Together with reference TRBV7-8 and TRBJ1-4, the CDR3 gives the full variable domain: GAGVSQSPRYKVAKRGQDVALRCDPISGHVSLFWYQQALGQGPEFLTYFQNEAQLDKSGLPSDRFFAERPEGSVSTLKIQRTQQEDSAVYLCASSLALAVRTGGLANEKLFFGSGTQLSVL.

The chain employs TRBV7-8 and TRBJ1-2, with 7 bases identical to TRBD1. The CDR3 length is 14 residues. Germline CDR1 SGHVS, CDR2 FQNEAQ. V trimming: 5 bases; J trimming: 4 bases; junction bases outside the gene matches: 7. CDR3 sequence reads: CASSPGDSPYGYTF. The CDR3 DNA is TGTGCCAGCAGCCCAGGGGACAGTCCCTATGGCTACACCTTC.